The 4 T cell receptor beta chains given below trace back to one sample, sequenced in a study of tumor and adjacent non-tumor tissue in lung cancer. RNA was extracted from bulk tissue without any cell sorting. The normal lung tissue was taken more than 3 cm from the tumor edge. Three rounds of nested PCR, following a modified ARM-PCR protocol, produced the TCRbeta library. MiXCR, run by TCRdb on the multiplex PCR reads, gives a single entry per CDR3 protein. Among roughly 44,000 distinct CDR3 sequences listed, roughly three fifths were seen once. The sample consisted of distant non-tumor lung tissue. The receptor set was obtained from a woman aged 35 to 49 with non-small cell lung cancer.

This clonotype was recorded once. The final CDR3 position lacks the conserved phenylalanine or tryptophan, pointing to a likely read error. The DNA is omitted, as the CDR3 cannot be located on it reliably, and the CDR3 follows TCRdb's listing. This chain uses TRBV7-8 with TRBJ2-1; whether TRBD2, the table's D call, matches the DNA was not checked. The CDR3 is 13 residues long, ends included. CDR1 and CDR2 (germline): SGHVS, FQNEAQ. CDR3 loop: CASSGQGLATCGV.

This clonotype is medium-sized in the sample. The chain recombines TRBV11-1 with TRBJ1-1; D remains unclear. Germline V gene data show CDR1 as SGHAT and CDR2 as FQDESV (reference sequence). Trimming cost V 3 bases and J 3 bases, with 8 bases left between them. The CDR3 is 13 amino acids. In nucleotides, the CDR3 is TGTGCCAGCAGCTTTAGTTTCGACACTGAAGCTTTCTTT. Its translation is CASSFSFDTEAFF.

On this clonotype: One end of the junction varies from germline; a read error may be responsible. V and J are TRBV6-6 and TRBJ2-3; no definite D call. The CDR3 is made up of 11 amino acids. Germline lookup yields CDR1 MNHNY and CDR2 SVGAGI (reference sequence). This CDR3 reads CTSSEDDTQYF. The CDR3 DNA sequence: TGTACCAGCAGCGAGGATGATACGCAGTATTTT.

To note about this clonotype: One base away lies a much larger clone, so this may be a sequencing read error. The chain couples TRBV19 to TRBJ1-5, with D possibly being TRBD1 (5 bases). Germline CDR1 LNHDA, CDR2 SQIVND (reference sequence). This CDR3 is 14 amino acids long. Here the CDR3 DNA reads TGTCCCAGTAAGGATGCAGGGAACAATCAGCCCCAGCATTTT. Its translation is CPSKDAGNNQPQHF.